This TCR beta chain was obtained from a study of blood T cell repertoires in COVID-19. In the study overall: There were acute and convalescent COVID-19 samples, and they came from the United States, Italy and Spain. T cells, B-cell-depleted T cells, or PBMCs provided the cDNA or gDNA that served as material.

Per the study methods: Estimation of nucleated cell counts was performed using reference gene primer amplification. Only in-frame clones appear in the TCRdb table, and some are missing; sequencing was by immunoSEQ multiplex PCR. For V, J and clone size, that table is used; D and trimming come from the DNA. The data show about 73,000 clones, roughly 84% seen once. The CDR3 has 14 amino acids. Germline V gene data show CDR1 as MRHNA and CDR2 as SNTAGT. V lost 4 bases, J lost 2 bases, and 11 bases lay in between. This clone turned up a few times. The genes are TRBV6-4 and TRBJ1-2; D is possibly TRBD1 (6 bases). The material sequenced was peripheral blood. This receptor was identified in a human donor in a cohort sampled during active COVID-19. The CDR3 protein is CASSGGQINYGYTF. CDR3 DNA sequence: TGTGCCAGCAGTGGGGGACAAATCAACTATGGCTACACCTTC.